The 5 T cell receptor beta chains presented below share a single source sample, sequenced in a study of cytomegalovirus exposure and HLA in healthy donors (dated by TCRdb to 2017 to 2019). Library prep was done by the immunoSEQ multiplex PCR assay. The multiplex PCR relied on a mix of 60 forward primers for TCR Vbeta segments and 13 reverse primers for TCR Jbeta segments. TCRdb stores this immuneACCESS table with in-frame sequences only. Part of the clones is absent; in the studies checked, under half of the shortfall reflects unresolved V genes, and no reason is known for the rest. The sample table records under 95,000 clones. Jointly, the top ten make up about 0.5% of the sample. Sequencing input: PBMCs. The receptors here all came from a man aged 50-59 years in good health and CMV-seronegative.

The genes are TRBV2 and TRBJ2-2; D is uncertain. V was pared by 4 bases and J by 4 bases, with 10 bases between. There are 14 residues in the CDR3. Looked up from germline, CDR1 is SNHLY and CDR2 is FYNNEI. CDR3 residues: CASSGGVGTGELFF. CDR3 nucleotides: TGTGCCAGCAGTGGCGGAGTGGGCACCGGGGAGCTGTTTTTT. Combining the CDR3 with reference TRBV2 and TRBJ2-2 gives the whole variable domain EPEVTQTPSHQVTQMGQEVILRCVPISNHLYFYWYRQILGQKVEFLVSFYNNEISEKSEIFDDQFSVERPDGSNFTLKIRSTKLEDSAMYFCASSGGVGTGELFFGEGSRLTVL.

V is TRBV4-2 and J is TRBJ1-2; 7 nucleotides align to TRBD1. This CDR3 contains 13 residues. After removal of 4 bases from V and 4 bases from J, the junction contained 3 bases not matched to a gene. Germline assignment: CDR1 LGHNA and CDR2 YNFKEQ. The CDR3 nucleotides are TGTGCCAGCAGCCCGGACAGGACCTATGGCTACACCTTC. Translating gives CASSPDRTYGYTF.

This chain uses TRBV4-1 with TRBJ2-1; TRBD2 matches 8 bases. Trimming cost V 4 bases and J 9 bases; bases outside gene matches: 5. From germline, CDR1 is MGHRA and CDR2 YSYEKL. The CDR3 is 13 amino acids. The CDR3 loop is CASSLTSVVEQFF. CDR3 DNA sequence: TGCGCCAGCAGCCTGACTAGCGTCGTTGAGCAGTTCTTC.

The chain joins TRBV29-1 to TRBJ2-3; D remains ambiguous. Germline loops: CDR1 SQVTM, CDR2 ANQGSEA. The CDR3 has 11 amino acids. V was clipped by 5 bases and J by 3 bases, with 6 bases between them. CDR3 amino acids: CSVRATDTQYF. The CDR3 DNA sequence: TGCAGCGTTAGAGCTACAGATACGCAGTATTTT.

The chain has TRBV12-5 and TRBJ1-1; D is unresolved. Germline CDR1 and CDR2: LGHNT and FRNRAP. Trimming removed 1 base at V and 6 bases at J, with 9 bases between. The CDR3 is made up of 13 amino acids. CDR3 region: CASGLEARAEAFF. CDR3 sequence (DNA): TGTGCTAGTGGTTTGGAGGCCCGGGCTGAAGCTTTCTTT.